This T cell receptor (beta chain) was captured by sequencing in a study of blood T cell repertoires in COVID-19. Generated by immunoSEQ multiplex PCR, the TCRdb table keeps only in-frame clones and is missing some. Among over 70,000 clones listed, 86% were seen once. There are a few counts of this clone. This receptor was obtained from a human donor in a cohort sampled during active COVID-19. Sequenced material: peripheral blood.

The CDR3 is CASSLLAGDYEQYF. In DNA form, the CDR3 reads TGCGCCAGCAGCCTTCTAGCGGGGGACTACGAGCAGTACTTC. The V gene is TRBV4-1, the J gene TRBJ2-7; TRBD2 agrees at 10 bases. The V gene end was trimmed by 4 bases and the J gene end by 3 bases; junction bases not matched to a gene: 3. This CDR3 spans 14 amino acids. Per the germline V gene, CDR1 is MGHRA and CDR2 is YSYEKL.